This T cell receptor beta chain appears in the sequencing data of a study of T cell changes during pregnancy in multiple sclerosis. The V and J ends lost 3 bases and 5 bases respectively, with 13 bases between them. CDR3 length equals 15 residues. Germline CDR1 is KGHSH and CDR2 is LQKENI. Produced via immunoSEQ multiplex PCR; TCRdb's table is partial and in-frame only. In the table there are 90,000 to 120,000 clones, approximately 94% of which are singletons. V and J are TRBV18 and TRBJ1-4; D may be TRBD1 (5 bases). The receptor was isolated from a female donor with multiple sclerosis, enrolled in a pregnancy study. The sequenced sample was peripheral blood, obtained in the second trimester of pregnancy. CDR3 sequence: CASSPARTRNEKLFF. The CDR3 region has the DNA TGTGCCAGCTCACCGGCGCGGACAAGAAATGAAAAACTGTTTTTT.